This is a list of T cell receptor beta chains from one sample in a study of cytomegalovirus exposure and HLA in healthy donors. Only in-frame clones appear in the TCRdb table, and some are missing; sequencing was by immunoSEQ multiplex PCR. The data contain 120,000 or so clones, approximately 15% of them singletons. Sequenced: PBMCs. The receptors stem from a woman aged 18-29 years in good health and CMV-seronegative. The CDR3 runs from the conserved cysteine through the conserved F or W. The order of the fields is CDR3 length, V gene, J gene, clone size, D gene, CDR3 DNA, CDR3 protein. The D gene is left open where the match is weak. The size entry is marked missing in some rows and otherwise reads once, few, many or a size class.

cdr3_length: 17; v_call: TRBV4-2; j_call: TRBJ2-5; clone_size: -; d_call: TRBD2; cdr3_nt: TGTGCCAGCAGCCAGGGCATAGCGGGGGGGCCGCGGGAGACCCAGTACTTC; cdr3_aa: CASSQGIAGGPRETQYF
cdr3_length: 17; v_call: TRBV7-3; j_call: TRBJ2-2; clone_size: -; d_call: TRBD2; cdr3_nt: TGTGCCAGCAGCTTATACGGGACTAGTAAAAACACCGGGGAGCTGTTTTTT; cdr3_aa: CASSLYGTSKNTGELFF
cdr3_length: 15; v_call: TRBV6-1; j_call: TRBJ2-7; clone_size: few; d_call: TRBD1; cdr3_nt: TGTGCCAGCCACCTAGTCGCAGGGGGATCCTACGAGCAGTACTTC; cdr3_aa: CASHLVAGGSYEQYF
cdr3_length: 14; v_call: TRBV30; j_call: TRBJ2-7; clone_size: few; d_call: -; cdr3_nt: TGTGCCTGGAGTCCTGCTGAGGTGGCGGGCGAGCAGTACTTC; cdr3_aa: CAWSPAEVAGEQYF
cdr3_length: 16; v_call: TRBV19; j_call: TRBJ1-5; clone_size: -; d_call: -; cdr3_nt: TGTGCCAGTAGTATTTTGCGGCCCGGAGGCAATCAGCCCCAGCATTTT; cdr3_aa: CASSILRPGGNQPQHF
cdr3_length: 16; v_call: TRBV28; j_call: TRBJ1-1; clone_size: -; d_call: -; cdr3_nt: TGTGCCAGCAGTCGGGGGGCAGGGGCCATTAGAACTGAAGCTTTCTTT; cdr3_aa: CASSRGAGAIRTEAFF
cdr3_length: 12; v_call: TRBV29-1; j_call: TRBJ2-5; clone_size: few; d_call: -; cdr3_nt: TGCAGCCTTCGTGATGGCATGGAGACCCAGTACTTC; cdr3_aa: CSLRDGMETQYF
cdr3_length: 14; v_call: TRBV6-1; j_call: TRBJ2-2; clone_size: -; d_call: -; cdr3_nt: TGTGCCAGCAGTGCCAGGGCTTACACCGGGGAGCTGTTTTTT; cdr3_aa: CASSARAYTGELFF
cdr3_length: 15; v_call: TRBV7-9; j_call: TRBJ2-2; clone_size: few; d_call: -; cdr3_nt: TGTGCCAGCAGCTTAGTTCCAGGGGCCACCGGGGAGCTGTTTTTT; cdr3_aa: CASSLVPGATGELFF
cdr3_length: 15; v_call: TRBV28; j_call: TRBJ2-1; clone_size: few; d_call: TRBD2; cdr3_nt: TGTGCCAGCCGATTGACTAGCGGGAGAAACTATGAGCAGTTCTTC; cdr3_aa: CASRLTSGRNYEQFF
cdr3_length: 14; v_call: TRBV29-1; j_call: TRBJ1-2; clone_size: -; d_call: -; cdr3_nt: TGCAGCGTTGAAGATCAGGTGTTGGGCTATGGCTACACCTTC; cdr3_aa: CSVEDQVLGYGYTF
cdr3_length: 17; v_call: TRBV7-2; j_call: TRBJ1-2; clone_size: few; d_call: -; cdr3_nt: TGTGCCAGCAGCTTAGTTGGAGGGCGAATAGCTAACTATGGCTACACCTTC; cdr3_aa: CASSLVGGRIANYGYTF
cdr3_length: 17; v_call: TRBV6-1; j_call: TRBJ1-5; clone_size: many; d_call: -; cdr3_nt: TGTGCCAGCAGTGAAGTTCCGGTAGGGGCTAGCAATCAGCCCCAGCATTTT; cdr3_aa: CASSEVPVGASNQPQHF
cdr3_length: 16; v_call: TRBV28; j_call: TRBJ1-4; clone_size: few; d_call: -; cdr3_nt: TGTGCCAGCTCGGGGACTGGAAATGGAGCTAATGAAAAACTGTTTTTT; cdr3_aa: CASSGTGNGANEKLFF
cdr3_length: 10; v_call: TRBV2; j_call: TRBJ1-5; clone_size: -; d_call: -; cdr3_nt: TGTGCCAGCGGGGGCACGGCCCAGCATTTT; cdr3_aa: CASGGTAQHF
cdr3_length: 17; v_call: TRBV6-1; j_call: TRBJ1-5; clone_size: -; d_call: TRBD1; cdr3_nt: TGTGCCAGCAGTGAAATGTTGGGGACAGGGGGCCGTCAGCCCCAGCATTTT; cdr3_aa: CASSEMLGTGGRQPQHF
cdr3_length: 13; v_call: TRBV6-1; j_call: TRBJ1-1; clone_size: few; d_call: TRBD1; cdr3_nt: TGTGCCAGCAGAGGGACAGGGAACACTGAAGCTTTCTTT; cdr3_aa: CASRGTGNTEAFF
cdr3_length: 17; v_call: TRBV10-2; j_call: TRBJ2-3; clone_size: few; d_call: TRBD2; cdr3_nt: TGCGCCAGCACCCGAGAGCGGGAGGGCCTCAACACAGATACGCAGTATTTT; cdr3_aa: CASTREREGLNTDTQYF